These 14 T cell receptor beta chains were sequenced from one sample in a study of blood T cell repertoires in COVID-19. Some clones are missing from TCRdb's copy, which holds only in-frame ones; the method was immunoSEQ multiplex PCR. This sample yields approximately 260,000 clones, of which approximately 87% are seen a single time; 3.5% to 5.5% belongs to the top ten. Input material: peripheral blood. The receptors derive from a man in his fifties or sixties who had recovered from COVID-19.

J is TRBJ2-2 and V is TRBV28; D is unresolved. The germline CDR1 and CDR2 sequences are MDHEN and SYDVKM. The CDR3 has 12 residues. Trimming stripped 5 bases from V and 2 bases from J, with 3 bases between. The chain's CDR3 is CASSLNTGELFF. The CDR3 DNA reads as TGTGCCAGCAGTCTTAACACCGGGGAGCTGTTTTTT.

J is TRBJ1-6 and V is TRBV30; 11 bases line up with TRBD1. The germline V gene has CDR1 GTSNPN and CDR2 SVGIG (reference sequence). With 8 bases clipped from V and 4 bases from J, the junction kept 1 base outside the gene matches. CDR3 length: 13 residues. The CDR3 loop is CAGTGGYNSPLHF. As DNA, the CDR3 is TGTGCCGGGACAGGGGGGTATAATTCACCCCTCCACTTT.

This sequence joins TRBV7-2 and TRBJ2-3; tentative D call: TRBD1 (6 bases). Germline-derived CDR1 and CDR2 are SGHTA and FQGNSA. The CDR3 is 15 amino acids. Trimming cost V 4 bases and J 0 bases, with 11 bases left between them. The CDR3 sequence: CASSSLGASTDTQYF. The CDR3 coding sequence is TGTGCCAGCAGCTCTCTGGGGGCTAGCACAGATACGCAGTATTTT. The full variable domain, in which reference TRBV7-2 and TRBJ2-3 provide the parts outside the CDR3, is GAGVSQSPSNKVTEKGKDVELRCDPISGHTALYWYRQSLGQGLEFLIYFQGNSAPDKSGLPSDRFSAERTGGSVSTLTIQRTQQEDSAVYLCASSSLGASTDTQYFGPGTRLTVL.

The rearrangement links TRBV3-1 (or the pseudogene TRBV3-2) to TRBJ1-2, with D maybe TRBD1 (6 bases). Germline V gene data show CDR1 as LGHDT and CDR2 as YNNKEL (reference sequence). Trimming shortened V by 3 bases and J by 4 bases, and 9 bases separated the two germline ends. This CDR3 region has 13 residues. CDR3 sequence reads: CASSQTGSYGYTF. The CDR3 DNA follows: TGTGCCAGCAGCCAGACAGGAAGCTATGGCTACACCTTC.

This chain connects TRBV5-1 to TRBJ2-2; 8 bases are a match to TRBD2. The V gene end was trimmed by 5 bases and the J gene end by 4 bases; junction bases not matched to a gene: 7. This CDR3 is 15 amino acids long. CDR1 and CDR2 (germline): SGHRS, YFSETQ. DNA for the CDR3: TGCGCCAGCAGACCGGGGGGGGCTGGCACCGGGGAGCTGTTTTTT. Amino acids: CASRPGGAGTGELFF.

Concerning this clone: One junction end does not reproduce the germline sequence, and a read error may be involved. The CDR3 here is CASKGPGTAKGTSF. The CDR3 DNA is TGTGCCAGCAAGGGTCCTGGGACAGCTAAGGGAACTAGCTTT. The chain recombines TRBV11-2 with TRBJ1-1, with 7 bases aligning to TRBD1. The CDR3 has 14 residues. Germline CDR1 and CDR2: SGHAT and FQNNGV.

The chain recombines TRBV11-2 with TRBJ2-7, with 8 bases that match TRBD1. This CDR3 region has 17 residues. With V trimmed by 1 base and J by 0 bases, 8 bases remained unmatched. CDR1 and CDR2 from the germline V gene are SGHAT and FQNNGV. CDR3 loop: CASSLGYRTGSSYEQYF. The DNA for the CDR3 is TGTGCCAGCAGCTTAGGCTATAGGACAGGGAGCTCCTACGAGCAGTACTTC.

The chain employs TRBV6-5 and TRBJ2-2; D gene ambiguous. Germline CDR1 is MNHEY and CDR2 is SVGAGI. V shed 6 bases and J shed 8 bases, with 10 bases lying between them. This CDR3 comprises 12 residues. The CDR3, as DNA: TGTGCCAGCAGAGAGTCCGTAGGGGAGCTGTTTTTT. It encodes CASRESVGELFF.

This clone was observed a single time. The rearrangement links TRBV28 to TRBJ2-2; 10 bases line up with TRBD2. After removal of 6 bases from V and 5 bases from J, the junction contained 6 bases not matched to a gene. CDR1 and CDR2 from the germline V gene are MDHEN and SYDVKM. This CDR3 is 15 amino acids long. The CDR3 loop is CASRFSGGRTGELFF. CDR3 DNA sequence: TGTGCCAGCAGATTTAGCGGGGGGAGAACCGGGGAGCTGTTTTTT.

This clone was detected only a few times. The V and J genes are TRBV7-9 and TRBJ2-2; D might be TRBD2 (5 bases). This CDR3 is 15 amino acids long. Deletions cut 5 bases from V and 4 bases from J, with 14 bases between. CDR1 SEHNR and CDR2 FQNEAQ come from the germline V gene (reference sequence). This chain's CDR3 is CASSPEGTSTGELFF. The DNA for the CDR3 is TGTGCCAGCAGCCCCGAGGGTACGAGCACCGGGGAGCTGTTTTTT. The full variable domain, with the rest looked up from reference TRBV7-9 and TRBJ2-2, is DTGVSQNPRHKITKRGQNVTFRCDPISEHNRLYWYRQTLGQGPEFLTYFQNEAQLEKSRLLSDRFSAERPKGSFSTLEIQRTEQGDSAMYLCASSPEGTSTGELFFGEGSRLTVL.

The chain recombines TRBV6-5 with TRBJ1-2, with TRBD1 matching over 11 bases. J gave up 5 bases and V 6 bases, and 5 bases lay outside the gene matches. This CDR3 spans 14 amino acids. Germline loops: CDR1 MNHEY, CDR2 SVGAGI. This CDR3 is CASSPDRGLYGYTF. The CDR3 DNA is TGTGCCAGCAGCCCGGACAGGGGGCTGTATGGCTACACCTTC.

The CDR3 protein is CASSSTRGGFGELFF. The CDR3 DNA reads as TGTGCCAGCAGTTCAACTAGGGGAGGGTTCGGGGAGCTGTTTTTT. This sequence joins TRBV9 and TRBJ2-2; 7 bases are shared with TRBD2. Germline CDR1 SGDLS, CDR2 YYNGEE. The junction had 11 bases not matched to a gene; V was cut back by 5 bases and J by 7 bases. The CDR3 is 15 residues long. The complete variable domain, with remaining parts taken from reference TRBV9 and TRBJ2-2, reads DSGVTQTPKHLITATGQRVTLRCSPRSGDLSVYWYQQSLDQGLQFLIQYYNGEERAKGNILERFSAQQFPDLHSELNLSSLELGDSALYFCASSSTRGGFGELFFGEGSRLTVL.

The CDR3 here is CASSLALAGFPYEQYF. DNA for the CDR3: TGTGCCAGCAGCTTGGCACTAGCGGGGTTCCCCTACGAGCAGTACTTC. The chain joins TRBV5-5 to TRBJ2-7, with 10 nucleotides matching TRBD2. This CDR3 spans 16 amino acids. After removal of 0 bases from V and 2 bases from J, the junction contained 5 bases not matched to a gene. Germline lookup yields CDR1 SGHKS and CDR2 YYEKEE (reference sequence).

This clone appeared a few times. The genes are TRBV18 and TRBJ1-3; 7 bases align to TRBD1. CDR1 and CDR2 (germline): KGHSH, LQKENI. The CDR3 length is 14 residues. Germline trimming cut 3 bases from V and 3 bases from J; bases unmatched to any gene: 2. The CDR3 DNA sequence: TGTGCCAGCTCACCCCGGGACAGTGGAAACACCATATATTTT. Its protein is CASSPRDSGNTIYF.